This is a list of T cell receptor beta chains from one sample in a study of T cell clones after liver transplantation. The table came from immunoSEQ multiplex PCR; TCRdb's copy has only in-frame clones and leaves some out. The repertoire holds approximately 6,400 clones, with 70% to 80% as singletons. The sample was CD8+ T cells from blood, taken approximately 3.5 years after liver transplant. Receptors originate from a human patient who received a liver transplant. The graft donor may be the source of some T cells. CDR3s include the opening cysteine and the closing phenylalanine or tryptophan. The D gene is left open where the match is weak. The size entry is marked missing in some rows and otherwise reads once, few, many or a size class.

V gene	CDR3 length	D gene	J gene	clone size	CDR3 DNA	CDR3 protein
TRBV5-1	14	-	TRBJ2-7	large	TGCGCCAGCAGCCCCGGACATGGTCGGGACGAGCAGTACTTC	CASSPGHGRDEQYF
TRBV7-2	15	TRBD2	TRBJ2-1	-	TGTGCCAGCAGCTTAGTGGGACTAGCGGACAATGAGCAGTTCTTC	CASSLVGLADNEQFF
TRBV28	14	TRBD1	TRBJ2-7	-	TGTGCCAGCGCATTACCGGGACAGTCCTACGAGCAGTACTTC	CASALPGQSYEQYF
TRBV5-1	15	TRBD1	TRBJ2-7	-	TGCGCCAGCAGCTTGGGACAGGGGGGACTCTACGAGCAGTACTTC	CASSLGQGGLYEQYF
TRBV27	14	-	TRBJ1-1	-	TGTGCCAGCAGCGTATTAGCAGCGAACACTGAAGCTTTCTTT	CASSVLAANTEAFF
TRBV27	18	TRBD2	TRBJ2-1	-	TGTGCCAGCAGTTTACGGGGGGGTGTACTAGCCCCCTACAATGAGCAGTTCTTC	CASSLRGGVLAPYNEQFF
TRBV27	16	TRBD2	TRBJ2-5	-	TGTGCCAGCAGTCACCGAGGAGCGGGAGTAGGAGAGACCCAGTACTTC	CASSHRGAGVGETQYF
TRBV7-8	13	-	TRBJ1-2	-	TGTGCCAGCAGCTCTGGCCCCGGATATGGCTACACCTTC	CASSSGPGYGYTF
TRBV28	18	TRBD2	TRBJ2-3	-	TGTGCCAGCAGTTTACCCCTAGCGGGACAAACTAGCACAGATACGCAGTATTTT	CASSLPLAGQTSTDTQYF
TRBV27	17	TRBD1	TRBJ2-3	-	TGTGCCACCGCTACCATCTATTCGACAGGGCCCGCAGATACGCAGTATTTT	CATATIYSTGPADTQYF
TRBV13	14	-	TRBJ2-7	-	TGTGCCAGCAGCGTCGGACGGAACGACTACGAGCAGTACTTC	CASSVGRNDYEQYF
TRBV19	12	TRBD2	TRBJ2-1	-	TGTGCCAGTATAAGCGGGAGCAATGAGCAGTTCTTC	CASISGSNEQFF
TRBV28	12	-	TRBJ1-1	-	TGTGCCAGCAGTTTGATCGGCGGTGAAGCTTTCTTT	CASSLIGGEAFF
TRBV5-1	14	-	TRBJ1-1	once	TGCGCCAGCAGCTTGCTAGGACCGAACACTGAAGCTTTCTTT	CASSLLGPNTEAFF
TRBV5-6	15	-	TRBJ1-2	-	TGTGCCAGCAGCTTGGTGGTGGGCGAGGCCTATGGCTACACCTTC	CASSLVVGEAYGYTF
TRBV5-4	14	-	TRBJ1-1	few	TGTGCCAGCAGCATTAGGGACGGGAACACTGAAGCTTTCTTT	CASSIRDGNTEAFF
TRBV6-5	15	TRBD2	TRBJ2-7	-	TGTGCCAGCACTCTGGAACCGGGACTAGCCTACGAGCAGTACTTC	CASTLEPGLAYEQYF
TRBV5-6	17	TRBD2	TRBJ2-2	-	TGTGCCAGCAGCTTGGGGGTTGCGGGAGTGAGCACCGGGGAGCTGTTTTTT	CASSLGVAGVSTGELFF
TRBV7-9	15	TRBD1	TRBJ2-2	-	TGTGCCAGCAGCCCTACAGGGGTTAACACCGGGGAGCTGTTTTTT	CASSPTGVNTGELFF
TRBV4-1	16	-	TRBJ2-2	-	TGCGCCAGCAGCCAAGGGAGAGGGGGTAACACCGGGGAGCTGTTTTTT	CASSQGRGGNTGELFF
TRBV27	14	-	TRBJ1-1	-	TGTGCCAGCAGTTTTGGGTCCATGAACACTGAAGCTTTCTTT	CASSFGSMNTEAFF
TRBV28	13	-	TRBJ2-7	-	TGTGCCAGCAGTTTAGGGGAGAACTACGAGCAGTACTTC	CASSLGENYEQYF
TRBV7-9	13	-	TRBJ2-3	-	TGTGCCAGCAGTCACTCTACCACAGATACGCAGTATTTT	CASSHSTTDTQYF
TRBV27	13	-	TRBJ2-7	-	TGTGCCAGCAGTTTAGGCTCCGCCTACGAGCAGTACTTC	CASSLGSAYEQYF
TRBV5-1	16	TRBD2	TRBJ2-1	-	TGCGCCAGCACAGAAGTGGCTAGCGGGACCTACAATGAGCAGTTCTTC	CASTEVASGTYNEQFF
TRBV7-6	13	-	TRBJ1-4	once	TGTGCCAGCAGCTTAACGGGCAGTGTCGAACTGTTTTTT	CASSLTGSVELFF
TRBV6-6	14	-	TRBJ2-7	-	TGTGCCAGCGGCCAGCGGGCCCTCTCCTACGAGCAGTACTTC	CASGQRALSYEQYF